Below are 17 T cell receptor beta chains sequenced from a single sample in a study of cytomegalovirus exposure and HLA in healthy donors. Both 60 Vbeta primers and 13 Jbeta primers went into the PCR. TCRdb's table, derived via immunoSEQ multiplex PCR, lists solely in-frame clones and lacks some. The data show about 170,000 clones, about three quarters seen once. Sequencing input: PBMCs. These receptors all stem from a girl aged 10 to 17 in good health and CMV-seronegative.

This chain connects TRBV7-8 to TRBJ1-2, with 7 bases matching TRBD1. The J segment lost 5 bases and the V segment lost 3 bases, leaving 6 bases of the junction unmatched. The length of the CDR3 is 14 residues. The germline CDR1 and CDR2 sequences are SGHVS and FQNEAQ. The CDR3 loop is CASSLADRVYGYTF. In DNA form, the CDR3 reads TGTGCCAGCAGCTTGGCCGACAGGGTGTATGGCTACACCTTC.

The rearrangement links TRBV29-1 to TRBJ2-5, with 13 bases that match TRBD2. Germline CDR1 is SQVTM and CDR2 is ANQGSEA. CDR3 length equals 14 residues. Trimming took 6 bases from V and 0 from J; bases not matched to a gene: 1. For the CDR3, the DNA is TGCAGCGTCGGGACTAGCGGGGACCAAGAGACCCAGTACTTC. Translation: CSVGTSGDQETQYF.

This clone was found a few times. V is TRBV2 and J is TRBJ1-1; 8 bases align to TRBD1. V lost 6 bases to trimming and J lost 5 bases; unmatched junction nucleotides: 11. Looked up from germline, CDR1 is SNHLY and CDR2 is FYNNEI. The CDR3 extends over 15 amino acids. The CDR3 DNA sequence: TGTGCCAGCAGATTACCTCTACAGGGGGGGACTGAAGCTTTCTTT. Protein product: CASRLPLQGGTEAFF.

This clone has just a few counts. The V call is TRBV5-1, the J call TRBJ2-3; 8 bases are a match to TRBD2. CDR1 is SGHRS and CDR2 is YFSETQ in the germline V gene. Trimming cost V 2 bases and J 2 bases; bases outside gene matches: 4. CDR3 length: 15 residues. The CDR3 nucleotides are TGCGCCAGCAGCTTAACTAGCGGTATCACAGATACGCAGTATTTT. Translating it yields CASSLTSGITDTQYF.

This chain connects TRBV2 to TRBJ2-1; 8 nucleotides align to TRBD2. Trimming cost V 8 bases and J 7 bases; bases outside gene matches: 16. Germline lookup yields CDR1 SNHLY and CDR2 FYNNEI. The CDR3 contains 16 residues. In nucleotides, the CDR3 is TGTGCCAGCGCAGGGGCTTCGGGACTAGGGGAAAATGAGCAGTTCTTC. Amino acids: CASAGASGLGENEQFF.

This sequence joins TRBV6-1 and TRBJ2-5; D is perhaps TRBD1 (6 bases). CDR1 and CDR2 (germline): MNHNS, SASEGT. This CDR3 spans 13 amino acids. Deletions cut 9 bases from V and 0 bases from J, with 11 bases between. CDR3: CASIQGNQETQYF. The CDR3, as DNA: TGTGCCAGTATACAGGGTAACCAAGAGACCCAGTACTTC.

The chain carries TRBV19 and TRBJ1-2; TRBD1 might be the D (6 bases). From germline, CDR1 is LNHDA and CDR2 SQIVND (reference sequence). This CDR3 contains 16 residues. V shed 3 bases and J shed 8 bases, with 22 bases lying between them. The CDR3 spells CASSMRGSDRTGGYTF. CDR3 DNA sequence: TGTGCCAGTAGTATGAGGGGCTCAGACAGGACGGGAGGCTACACCTTC.

J is TRBJ2-7 and V is TRBV6-1, with TRBD1 identical over 7 bases. The CDR3 spans 14 residues. Germline V gives CDR1 MNHNS, CDR2 SASEGT. The J segment lost 4 bases and the V segment lost 7 bases, leaving 10 bases of the junction unmatched. In DNA form, the CDR3 reads TGTGCCAGCACTATCCGGGACAGCATATACGAGCAGTACTTC. Its protein product is CASTIRDSIYEQYF.

Comments on this clone: Within the sample, other DNA sequences also encode this same CDR3. V gene TRBV30 combines with J gene TRBJ1-5, with D unresolved. Per germline, CDR1 GTSNPN and CDR2 SVGIG (reference sequence). V gave up 0 bases and J gave up 3 bases, with 6 bases separating them. The CDR3 loop spans 13 amino acids. This CDR3 reads CAWSVQSNQPQHF. Here the CDR3 DNA reads TGTGCCTGGAGTGTACAGTCCAATCAGCCCCAGCATTTT.

This chain's CDR3 is CASSSGLAGAFTDTQYF. For the CDR3, the DNA is TGTGCCAGCAGCTCTGGACTAGCGGGGGCCTTCACAGATACGCAGTATTTT. J is TRBJ2-3 and V is TRBV9, with 13 positions matching TRBD2. V shed 4 bases, J shed 2 bases, and the junction held 7 bases outside the gene matches. This CDR3 spans 17 amino acids. The germline CDR1 and CDR2 sequences are SGDLS and YYNGEE.

V and J are TRBV9 and TRBJ1-3; TRBD1 matches at 9 bases. Germline loops: CDR1 SGDLS, CDR2 YYNGEE. The CDR3 loop spans 15 amino acids. V shed 8 bases and J 0 bases; nucleotides not matched to a gene: 6. The CDR3 DNA reads TGTGCCAGGGACGGGACAGGGTTCTCTGGAAACACCATATATTTT. Protein sequence: CARDGTGFSGNTIYF.

This chain joins TRBV11-2 and TRBJ2-1; 8 positions match TRBD2. The length of the CDR3 is 16 residues. The junction had 11 bases not matched to a gene; V was cut back by 1 base and J by 9 bases. CDR1 is SGHAT and CDR2 is FQNNGV in the germline V gene. CDR3 nucleotide sequence: TGTGCCAGCAGCTTAGTTCCGGGGGGGTCGGTATTTGAGCAGTTCTTC. It encodes CASSLVPGGSVFEQFF.

The chain is built from TRBV27 and TRBJ1-2; 9 nucleotides agree with TRBD1. This CDR3 contains 17 residues. With 7 bases clipped from V and 7 bases from J, the junction kept 19 bases outside the gene matches. CDR1 and CDR2 (germline): MNHEY, SMNVEV (reference sequence). The CDR3 is CASTLRLPGQGNSGYTF. DNA of the CDR3: TGTGCCAGCACCTTAAGGCTTCCGGGACAGGGCAATTCTGGCTACACCTTC.

V is TRBV7-9 and J is TRBJ2-7, with D maybe TRBD1 (5 bases). CDR1 is SEHNR and CDR2 is FQNEAQ in the germline V gene (reference sequence). V gave up 8 bases and J gave up 0 bases, with 14 bases separating them. The CDR3 consists of 14 residues. CDR3 loop: CASGLWTSSYEQYF. CDR3 bases: TGTGCCAGCGGCCTCTGGACATCCTCCTACGAGCAGTACTTC.

CDR3 in DNA: TGTGCCAGCAGCTTGAAGGCCCTAGTTTACGAGCAGTACTTC. Translating it yields CASSLKALVYEQYF. The chain joins TRBV5-6 to TRBJ2-7, with D uncertain. Germline CDR1 is SGHDT and CDR2 is YYEEEE. V lost 1 base to trimming and J lost 4 bases, with 12 bases between them. The CDR3 loop spans 14 amino acids.

V gene TRBV11-2 combines with J gene TRBJ2-1, with 13 bases fitting TRBD2. This CDR3 has 15 amino acids. Germline trimming cut 5 bases from V and 8 bases from J; bases unmatched to any gene: 6. CDR1 and CDR2 (germline): SGHAT, FQNNGV. The CDR3 sequence is CASSLTSGGPDEQFF. In DNA, the CDR3 is TGTGCCAGCAGCCTGACTAGCGGGGGGCCCGATGAGCAGTTCTTC.

The rearrangement uses TRBV6-1 and TRBJ2-2; 9 bases line up with TRBD2. V was clipped by 4 bases and J by 7 bases; unmatched bases: 7. Germline CDR1 MNHNS, CDR2 SASEGT. The CDR3 is made up of 15 amino acids. Written as DNA, the CDR3 is TGTGCCAGCAGTGCTCTAGCGGGGTTAGGCGGGGAGCTGTTTTTT. This gives the protein CASSALAGLGGELFF.